This T cell receptor beta chain emerged from a study of regulatory T cells in long-lasting Graves disease. Study-wide background: Duration of antithyroid drug therapy among newly diagnosed Graves' patients was under 3 months.

TCR beta libraries were built with iRepertoire HTBI primers and Arm-PCR of CDR3 regions. TCRdb recomputed calls from the multiplex PCR reads with MiXCR, one row per CDR3 protein. The data contain about 560,000 distinct CDR3 sequences, roughly 15% of them singletons. The sample's time point: newly diagnosed GD, antithyroid drugs for less than 3 months. PBMCs were the source of the RNA used for TCR sequencing. With respect to this clonotype: Its antigen is unidentified.

The V gene's germline CDR1 is MGHDK and CDR2 SYGVNS. Trimming left V 7 bases short and J 6 bases short, with 22 bases between. This CDR3 has 17 residues. Points from the study as a whole: Repertoires from persistent disease leaned toward TRBV28, TRBJ1-2 and TRBJ2-5.

This sample was also put to use in a study of T cells in Graves' hyperthyroidism and ophthalmopathy. That work states: Reasons for excluding patients were uncontrolled infection, other autoimmune disease, pregnancy or lactation.

This clonotype originated in a man aged 18 to 29 with Graves disease. The specimen comprised peripheral blood mononuclear cells (PBMCs), sampled at new diagnosis, from a patient treated with antithyroid drugs. This chain links TRBV25-1 with TRBJ1-6; D may be TRBD1 (5 bases). This CDR3 reads CASTHRGGDGTNSPLHF. The CDR3 region has the DNA TGTGCCAGCACCCACCGGGGAGGGGACGGGACTAATTCACCCCTCCACTTT. The whole variable domain, filled in from reference TRBV25-1 and TRBJ1-6, reads EADIYQTPRYLVIGTGKKITLECSQTMGHDKMYWYQQDPGMELHLIHYSYGVNSTEKGDLSSESTVSRIRTEHFPLTLESARPSHTSQYLCASTHRGGDGTNSPLHFGNGTRLTVT.